Listed below are T cell receptor beta chains from one sample, sequenced in a study of blood T cell repertoires in COVID-19. Generated by immunoSEQ multiplex PCR, the TCRdb table keeps only in-frame clones and is missing some. The sample gives roughly 300,000 clones, around 90% of which show up once; 1.1% is in the top ten. Input material: PBMCs or T cells enriched from blood (not recorded which). Receptor source: a young woman who had recovered from COVID-19. Each CDR3 is given with its conserved first and last residue. D genes are given only for firm matches.

D gene,J gene,V gene,CDR3 protein
TRBD1,TRBJ1-1,TRBV5-1,CASSADRVFRTEAFF
-,TRBJ2-3,TRBV5-1,CASSLGLTSTDTQYF
-,TRBJ2-7,TRBV3-1/TRBV3-2,CASSQGGTYEQYF
TRBD2,TRBJ2-7,TRBV30,CAWSVGEGYEQYF
-,TRBJ2-7,TRBV7-2,CASSLLGQVKEQYF
TRBD2,TRBJ2-1,TRBV24-1,CATSGQREGMDEQFF
-,TRBJ1-4,TRBV28,CASSGGTEVGEKLFF
-,TRBJ1-4,TRBV29-1,CSVGTPNEKLFF
TRBD1,TRBJ1-2,TRBV7-2,CASSLSTGPLSYTF
-,TRBJ2-1,TRBV28,CASGADNEQFF
TRBD1,TRBJ1-2,TRBV20-1,CSASPPPGQGASGYTF
TRBD1,TRBJ2-7,TRBV5-1,CASSPGTGTYEQYF
-,TRBJ1-1,TRBV14,CASSSSILNTEAFF
TRBD2,TRBJ2-1,TRBV30,CAWSVLLAGANEQFF
TRBD1,TRBJ2-3,TRBV6-6,CASSRIQGAGTDTQYF
-,TRBJ1-3,TRBV7-9,CASSPNGLSGNTIYF
-,TRBJ1-4,TRBV7-2,CASSFGGLNEKLFF
TRBD2,TRBJ2-1,TRBV9,CASSVWGLANDNEQFF
TRBD1,TRBJ2-2,TRBV7-3,CASSPQGARTGELFF
TRBD1,TRBJ1-2,TRBV19,CASIPSADRELNGYTF
-,TRBJ2-7,TRBV6-2/TRBV6-3,CASSYGASSYEQYF
TRBD1,TRBJ2-5,TRBV27,CASKQGTGFQETQYF
-,TRBJ1-1,TRBV10-2,CASSESGKTEAFF
-,TRBJ1-1,TRBV18,CASSGTMNTEAFF
-,TRBJ2-6,TRBV6-1,CASSESGTTYSGANVLTF
-,TRBJ1-2,TRBV19,CASSGSGADYGYTF
TRBD2,TRBJ2-7,TRBV6-5,CASMETSGINEQYF
-,TRBJ2-7,TRBV3-1/TRBV3-2,CASSLRFSGHEQYF